A single sample is the source of the 17 T cell receptor beta chains below, sequenced in a study of a mutant IDH1 vaccine in newly diagnosed glioma (dated by TCRdb to the early 2020s). According to the study, the label for this sample's time point signals: baseline, week 1 (first vaccination visit). The treatment or condition label, as the study defines it: pre-vaccination baseline after standard-of-care therapy. Libraries came from the immunoSEQ multiplex PCR assay. The table was pulled from immuneACCESS by TCRdb, which kept in-frame rearrangements only. Such tables lose some clones; where checked, under half of the loss comes from unresolved V genes, and the rest has no known cause. The sample data list about 21,000 clones, and approximately 86% of these were observed just once. The ten most abundant clones make up around 5.8% of the sample. This sample comprised PBMCs, obtained from a glioma patient treated with radiotherapy, temozolomide or both. These receptors came from a man aged 35-49 years with glioma.

The chain employs TRBV5-4 and TRBJ2-4; TRBD2 aligns across 11 bases. This CDR3 has 18 amino acids. Germline V lookup: CDR1 SGHNT, CDR2 YYREEE (reference sequence). The junction had 8 bases not matched to a gene; V was cut back by 3 bases and J by 0 bases. The chain's CDR3 is CASSSGTSGALAKNIQYF. The CDR3 bases are TGTGCCAGCAGCTCGGGGACTAGCGGCGCTCTAGCCAAAAACATTCAGTACTTC. Supplemented by reference TRBV5-4 and TRBJ2-4, the full variable domain reads ETGVTQSPTHLIKTRGQQVTLRCSSQSGHNTVSWYQQALGQGPQFIFQYYREEENGRGNFPPRFSGLQFPNYSSELNVNALELDDSALYLCASSSGTSGALAKNIQYFGAGTRLSVL.

The chain recombines TRBV29-1 with TRBJ2-3, with unresolved D. Germline V gives CDR1 SQVTM, CDR2 ANQGSEA. Deletions cut 4 bases from V and 0 bases from J, with 8 bases between. This CDR3 region has 13 residues. In DNA form, the CDR3 reads TGCAGCGTTGTTCAGACTAGCACAGATACGCAGTATTTT. Residues: CSVVQTSTDTQYF.

This chain connects TRBV10-3 to TRBJ2-7; 9 nucleotides line up with TRBD1. V dropped 7 bases and J dropped 4; count of bases not matched to a gene: 14. The CDR3 has 16 amino acids. Germline V gives CDR1 ENHRY, CDR2 SYGVKD. This CDR3 is CAINGQGMTSPYEQYF. The CDR3 DNA is TGTGCCATCAACGGACAGGGGATGACTTCTCCTTACGAGCAGTACTTC.

V is TRBV6-5 and J is TRBJ1-5; TRBD1 agrees at 8 bases. The CDR3 extends over 15 amino acids. CDR1 is MNHEY and CDR2 is SVGAGI in the germline V gene. With 5 bases clipped from V and 1 base from J, the junction kept 4 bases outside the gene matches. CDR3 amino acids: CASSPYRGSNQPQHF. CDR3 coding DNA: TGTGCCAGCAGTCCGTACAGGGGGAGCAATCAGCCCCAGCATTTT.

This chain joins TRBV6-5 and TRBJ1-5; D not certain. This CDR3 is 13 amino acids long. V was cut by 2 bases and J by 7 bases, with 9 bases left in between. The germline V gene has CDR1 MNHEY and CDR2 SVGAGI. CDR3 amino acids: CASSYETGQPQHF. CDR3 bases: TGTGCCAGCAGTTACGAAACGGGGCAGCCCCAGCATTTT.

The V and J genes are TRBV15 and TRBJ2-1, with 7 nucleotides matching TRBD2. V lost 0 bases to trimming and J lost 0 bases; unmatched junction nucleotides: 11. CDR3 size: 19 residues. Germline values: CDR1 LNHNV, CDR2 YYDKDF (reference sequence). The CDR3 region is CATSRDLSGAIYSYNEQFF. The CDR3 nucleotides are TGTGCCACCAGCAGAGATCTCAGCGGGGCGATCTACTCCTACAATGAGCAGTTCTTC.

The chain joins TRBV14 to TRBJ1-2; D is possibly TRBD1 (6 bases). This CDR3 comprises 16 residues. V was clipped by 3 bases and J by 8 bases, with 22 bases between them. Germline loops: CDR1 SGHDN, CDR2 FVKESK. The CDR3 spells CASSQRGGQKSGGYTF. The CDR3 nucleotides are TGTGCCAGCAGCCAGAGAGGCGGACAGAAGAGTGGGGGCTACACCTTC. Looking up the rest from reference TRBV14 and TRBJ1-2 gives the full variable domain: EAGVTQFPSHSVIEKGQTVTLRCDPISGHDNLYWYRRVMGKEIKFLLHFVKESKQDESGMPNNRFLAERTGGTYSTLKVQPAELEDSGVYFCASSQRGGQKSGGYTFGSGTRLTVV.

J is TRBJ2-4 and V is TRBV5-6, with 7 nucleotides matching TRBD1. The germline gives CDR1 SGHDT, CDR2 YYEEEE. The CDR3 covers 14 residues. Unmatched junction bases numbered 5, after V lost 1 base and J lost 7 bases. The CDR3 loop reads CASSLQRGRNIQYF. The CDR3 nucleotides read TGTGCCAGCAGCTTGCAGAGGGGGCGGAACATTCAGTACTTC.

The genes are TRBV4-1 and TRBJ2-7, with 8 bases fitting TRBD2. The CDR3 runs 14 residues. Germline CDR1 is MGHRA and CDR2 is YSYEKL. V was pared by 0 bases and J by 3 bases, with 1 base of the junction left unmatched. CDR3 in DNA: TGCGCCAGCAGCCAAGATCGGGGGGGCTACGAGCAGTACGTC. Its translation is CASSQDRGGYEQYV.

The V and J genes are TRBV2 and TRBJ1-5; TRBD1 might be the D (5 bases). Germline CDR1 and CDR2: SNHLY and FYNNEI. CDR3 length: 15 residues. Trimming took 8 bases from V and 1 from J, leaving 15 bases between them. The CDR3 here is CASGGKTLSNQPQHF. In nucleotides, the CDR3 is TGTGCCAGCGGGGGTAAGACCCTAAGCAATCAGCCCCAGCATTTT.

J is TRBJ1-2 and V is TRBV11-2; 7 bases line up with TRBD1. CDR1 is SGHAT and CDR2 is FQNNGV in the germline V gene. V was clipped by 0 bases and J by 7 bases; unmatched bases: 14. This CDR3 has 17 amino acids. The DNA of the CDR3 is TGTGCCAGCAGCTTAGATCGATCCGACAGGGTAGCGCCTGGCTACACCTTC. Translated: CASSLDRSDRVAPGYTF.

The chain joins TRBV6-1 to TRBJ1-3; D remains ambiguous. Trimming stripped 4 bases from V and 4 bases from J, with 11 bases between. CDR3 length: 14 residues. Germline V gene sequence: CDR1 MNHNS, CDR2 SASEGT. As DNA, the CDR3 is TGTGCCAGCAGTGTCCAAGAAGCGGGAAACACCATATATTTT. Amino acid sequence: CASSVQEAGNTIYF.

The chain links TRBV5-1 to TRBJ2-2, with 9 positions matching TRBD2. Germline CDR1 is SGHRS and CDR2 is YFSETQ. This CDR3 comprises 16 residues. V shed 6 bases and J 3 bases; nucleotides not matched to a gene: 9. The CDR3 DNA reads TGCGCCAGCATGATGCGGGGGGGCCGGGACACCGGGGAGCTGTTTTTT. This sequence encodes CASMMRGGRDTGELFF.

This chain connects TRBV4-1 to TRBJ1-1, with a possible D match to TRBD1 (5 bases). CDR1 is MGHRA, CDR2 YSYEKL, per germline. The CDR3 totals 15 residues. Trimming took 0 bases from V and 0 from J, leaving 8 bases between them. This CDR3 reads CASSQEGLMNTEAFF. In DNA form, the CDR3 reads TGCGCCAGCAGCCAAGAGGGACTCATGAACACTGAAGCTTTCTTT.

The chain recombines TRBV4-1 with TRBJ1-4, with TRBD1 as a possible D gene (6 bases). Germline-derived CDR1 and CDR2 are MGHRA and YSYEKL. Trimming took 6 bases from V and 7 from J, leaving 24 bases between them. CDR3 length: 17 residues. The CDR3 coding sequence is TGCGCCAGCAGTCAAATACTGACGAGGGGGTCGGGTGAAAAACTGTTTTTT. This codes for CASSQILTRGSGEKLFF.

The chain employs TRBV6-5 and TRBJ1-1; D gene ambiguous. This CDR3 is 15 amino acids long. V lost 7 bases to trimming and J lost 6 bases, with 21 bases between them. The V gene's germline CDR1 is MNHEY and CDR2 SVGAGI. CDR3 sequence: CASTSPRTARSEAFF. The CDR3 DNA reads TGTGCCAGCACCTCGCCCCGGACCGCACGCTCTGAAGCTTTCTTT.

Relative to its sample, this clone is large. The chain employs TRBV27 and TRBJ2-2; D gene unclear. CDR1 and CDR2 from the germline V gene are MNHEY and SMNVEV (reference sequence). The CDR3 extends over 12 amino acids. V lost 7 bases to trimming and J lost 3 bases, with 6 bases between them. As DNA, the CDR3 is TGTGCCAGCAACGGCGACACCGGGGAGCTGTTTTTT. Its translation: CASNGDTGELFF.